A selection of T cell receptor beta chains follows, all from one sample in a study of T cell clusters in autoimmune cytopenias. TCRdb re-called the multiplex PCR reads and catalogs CDR3 proteins one per entry, DNA excluded. The ten most abundant clones cover approximately 4.8% of a sample with around 9,800 distinct CDR3 sequences. These data also featured in a second study, about T cell repertoires in aging, cancer and after chemotherapy.

The source material was peripheral blood. Receptors were obtained from a human donor in good health. CDR3s include the opening cysteine and the closing phenylalanine or tryptophan. Each record gives: J gene, CDR3 length, clone size, V gene, CDR3 protein. The size field is filled for only some rows; it gives once, few, many or a size class.

TRBJ1-4	13	NA	TRBV5-1	CASSLGLSEKLFF
TRBJ2-7	14	NA	TRBV7-9	CASSSPGQGCEQYF
TRBJ1-5	16	NA	TRBV11-3	CASSLGGGRVNQPQHF
TRBJ2-5	18	NA	TRBV5-3	CARSLSPPLFGGGETQYF
TRBJ2-1	14	NA	TRBV10-3	CAIRGGDAYNEQFF
TRBJ2-3	12	NA	TRBV7-9	CASSYSTDTQYF
TRBJ2-3	14	NA	TRBV7-9	CASSLRGGTDTQYF
TRBJ1-1	14	medium-sized	TRBV6-5	CASSYSHRDTEAFF
TRBJ2-3	15	NA	TRBV5-4	CASSQERAGTDTQYF
TRBJ1-1	14	medium-sized	TRBV12-3/TRBV12-4	CASTHRDRDTEAFF
TRBJ1-1	15	medium-sized	TRBV11-1	CASSLFDRGNTEAFF
TRBJ2-3	15	NA	TRBV20-1	CSARRAGVSTDTQYF
TRBJ1-3	15	medium-sized	TRBV10-3	CAISEWQVEGNTIYF
TRBJ2-3	19	NA	TRBV5-4	CASSLRRASGGRITDTQYF
TRBJ1-5	16	NA	TRBV27	CASSLGPDRTDQPQHF
TRBJ2-1	15	medium-sized	TRBV30	CAWTRAGQGVREQFF
TRBJ2-5	14	medium-sized	TRBV6-1	CASSVSGGGQTQYF
TRBJ2-5	14	NA	TRBV5-1	CASSRDFAEETQYF
TRBJ1-4	14	medium-sized	TRBV5-5	CASSLAYYAEKLFF
TRBJ2-2	14	NA	TRBV10-3	CAITSGSRTGELFF
TRBJ2-1	12	NA	TRBV6-6	CATNFRYNEQFF
TRBJ2-3	15	NA	TRBV2	CASSWTRPSTDTQYF
TRBJ2-3	14	NA	TRBV11-2	CASRRGSSTDTQYF
TRBJ1-3	14	medium-sized	TRBV19	CASSSRTGGNTIYF
TRBJ2-7	15	NA	TRBV6-6	CASSYPTRGGLEQYF
TRBJ2-5	13	NA	TRBV18	CASSLSYQETQYF
TRBJ1-6	16	medium-sized	TRBV15	CATSRPGQGANSPLHF
TRBJ2-7	15	NA	TRBV6-1	CASSENRDGGRLQYF
TRBJ1-1	14	NA	TRBV4-1	CASSPRQGWTEAFF
TRBJ2-1	12	NA	TRBV5-6	CASSLDYNEQFF
TRBJ1-6	14	medium-sized	TRBV6-6	CASRAGTVGSPLHF
TRBJ2-1	15	medium-sized	TRBV19	CATRLAGGPHNEQFF
TRBJ2-2	16	NA	TRBV7-3	CASSLEGQGNTGELFF
TRBJ1-1	15	medium-sized	TRBV18	CASSPRQGRWTEAFF
TRBJ2-7	13	NA	TRBV10-2	CASRQGGDYEQYF
TRBJ1-2	14	medium-sized	TRBV15	CATSPVSANYGYTF
TRBJ2-3	15	medium-sized	TRBV7-2	CASSLLAGITDTQYF
TRBJ2-5	16	NA	TRBV5-1	CASSLRLAGEGETQYF
TRBJ2-1	13	medium-sized	TRBV7-3	CASSLGSGGPPFF
TRBJ1-1	14	NA	TRBV5-1	CASSFRGMNTEAFF
TRBJ2-7	14	medium-sized	TRBV6-5	CASSGDRSAYEQYF
TRBJ2-5	17	NA	TRBV19	CASSISQTSGGGETQYF
TRBJ2-5	16	NA	TRBV5-4	CASSLVQGAGGETQYF
TRBJ1-6	13	medium-sized	TRBV30	CAWGTGADSPLHF
TRBJ2-5	14	NA	TRBV5-5	CASSRWTGQETQYF